This T cell receptor (beta chain) was sequenced for a study of sequential checkpoint blockade in melanoma. As for the study in general: Arm A got nivolumab then ipilimumab; arm B the reverse, 1:1. After both sequences, patients received maintenance nivolumab. 91 pretreatment tumor DNA samples were TCRβ immunosequenced. About two dozen patients had matched tumor biopsies before treatment and at week 13 after nivolumab or ipilimumab alone.

The treatment: randomized to nivolumab then ipilimumab (arm A) or the reverse (arm B). Between the trimmed V and J ends, which lost 8 bases and 5 bases, there was a span of 9 bases. The CDR3 totals 11 residues. Produced via immunoSEQ multiplex PCR; TCRdb's table is partial and in-frame only. The sample has around 19,000 clones, roughly two thirds seen once; the top ten hold around 5%. This clonotype was sampled from a human donor with melanoma. This chain uses TRBV6-7 with TRBJ1-2; D is undetermined. TRBV6-7 is placed among ORFs of uncertain function. Sequences were derived from tumor tissue (inferred from file names), sampled from a patient given nivolumab and ipilimumab in sequence. CDR3 DNA sequence: TGTGCCAGCGCCCCCAAGTATGGCTACACCTTC. Encoded protein: CASAPKYGYTF.